In this sample, the clone carrying this T cell receptor (beta chain) turned up a few times. What it binds is not known. In the same sample, other DNA sequences code for this CDR3. Per the authors' pipeline: Junction-only sequences without quality scores were provided by ImmunoSEQ, so filtering was different. Sequencing used immunoSEQ multiplex PCR; TCRdb keeps in-frame clones, though not all of them. V, J and clone size were drawn from that table, and D and trimming were deduced from the DNA. Here the sample spans approximately 600,000 clones, approximately 95% being singletons. Selected positively for CCR7 and CD45RO-negative, naive CD8 cells excluded terminally differentiated effector memory CD45RA+ cells. The record originates from a study of shared clonotypes between healthy human individuals. Study-wide background: Three plates each covered CD4 naive and memory; CD8 naive two, CD8 memory one. Study outcomes and limitations: Represented diversity (both genetic and exposure-history) was limited by the small number of donors. Read depth was anticipated to influence clonotype sharing among donors.

From germline, CDR1 is MNHEY and CDR2 SMNVEV (reference sequence). This CDR3 is built from 11 residues. Trimming pared 4 bases from V and 8 bases from J, leaving 8 bases between. The sample comprised naive CD8+ T cells sorted from blood. This clonotype was sampled from a young woman in good health. The chain combines TRBV27 with TRBJ1-2, with D possibly matching TRBD1 (5 bases). The CDR3 loop reads CASSSGYGYTF. CDR3 in DNA: TGTGCCAGCAGTTCAGGGTACGGCTACACCTTC.